These 2 T cell receptor beta chains were sequenced from one sample in a study of shared clonotypes between healthy human individuals. Assay used: immunoSEQ multiplex PCR; TCRdb lists only in-frame clones, some missing. Among 2 million to 2.5 million clones listed, around 93% were seen once. Specimen: naive CD4+ T cells from PBMCs. Noted subset: CD45RA+ positively selected. These receptors all come from a man between 18 and 35 years old in good health. Some clones in this sample may be carry-over from other donors' samples.

This chain joins TRBV25-1 and TRBJ1-2; unclear D gene. Germline V gives CDR1 MGHDK, CDR2 SYGVNS. V was trimmed by 2 bases and J by 7 bases, leaving 14 bases between them. The CDR3 is 14 residues long. CDR3: CASSEVGLRRGYTF. DNA for the CDR3: TGTGCCAGCAGTGAAGTTGGCCTGAGGCGTGGCTACACCTTC.

V and J are TRBV7-2 and TRBJ2-5, with 8 positions matching TRBD2. Germline CDR1 reads SGHTA; CDR2 reads FQGNSA. This CDR3 is built from 15 residues. V was pared by 1 base and J by 5 bases, with 6 bases of the junction left unmatched. DNA for the CDR3: TGTGCCAGCAGCTTAGGGAAGCGGGAGAGGGAGACCCAGTACTTC. Amino acids: CASSLGKRERETQYF.